Listed below are T cell receptor beta chains from one sample, sequenced in a study of blood T cell repertoires in COVID-19. The protocol was immunoSEQ multiplex PCR, while the TCRdb copy is restricted to in-frame clones and leaves out a portion. The sample records about 71,000 clones, roughly 87% being singletons. The material sequenced was peripheral blood. Every receptor here comes from a woman at least 80 years old with acute or convalescent COVID-19. Both conserved end residues are part of each CDR3. Each record gives: CDR3 DNA, CDR3 protein, V gene, D gene, clone size, J gene. The D gene is left open where the match is weak. Clone size is given for some rows only: seen once, a few or many times, or a class if the clone is expanded.

TGTGCCTGCCAGGGACAGGTGTCCCGAAATTCACCCCTCCACTTT	CACQGQVSRNSPLHF	TRBV30	TRBD1	-	TRBJ1-6
TGTGCCAGCAGCTTCGAGGCGGGGGTACAGGGAGTTATTTATGGCTACACCTTC	CASSFEAGVQGVIYGYTF	TRBV7-9	-	-	TRBJ1-2
TGTGCCAGCAGCGTAGACCGCGGGAGCTGGAATGAGCAGTTCTTC	CASSVDRGSWNEQFF	TRBV9	TRBD2	-	TRBJ2-1
TGTGCCAGCAGCGCCGGACTAGCGGGGGAGCAGTTCTTC	CASSAGLAGEQFF	TRBV7-6	TRBD2	-	TRBJ2-1
TGTGCCAGCAGCGTCATGGGCGGGAGCCCAGATACGCAGTATTTT	CASSVMGGSPDTQYF	TRBV9	TRBD2	once	TRBJ2-3
TGTGCCAGCTCACCACCCGGTTCCGGGAGAGCTTACGAGCAGTACTTC	CASSPPGSGRAYEQYF	TRBV18	-	-	TRBJ2-7
TGTGCCAGCAGCCTGACTCGGGACTCTAAAGAGCAGTACTTC	CASSLTRDSKEQYF	TRBV7-9	-	once	TRBJ2-7
TGTGCCAGCTCACCAGGGACGACAGGTCAGCCCCAGCATTTT	CASSPGTTGQPQHF	TRBV18	-	-	TRBJ1-5
TGTGCCAGCAGCACGCGGACACCGAACACCGGGGAGCTGTTTTTT	CASSTRTPNTGELFF	TRBV11-1	-	-	TRBJ2-2
TGTGCCATCAGTAACCGGGACAGGGGGCCTGAGACCCAGTACTTC	CAISNRDRGPETQYF	TRBV10-3	TRBD1	-	TRBJ2-5
TGTGCCAGCAGCTTAGAAGGGACTAGCGGGAGAATCACCGGGGAGCTGTTTTTT	CASSLEGTSGRITGELFF	TRBV7-9	TRBD2	-	TRBJ2-2
TGTGCCAGCAGTCCCTCGGTTCGGGGCACTGAAGCTTTCTTT	CASSPSVRGTEAFF	TRBV6-6	-	-	TRBJ1-1
TGTGCCAGCAGCTTAATTCAGGGGGGCACTGAAGCTTTCTTT	CASSLIQGGTEAFF	TRBV9	TRBD1	-	TRBJ1-1
TGTGCCAGCAGCGGCCGGGGGGCCGGGGAGCAGTTCTTC	CASSGRGAGEQFF	TRBV11-3	-	-	TRBJ2-1
TGTGCCAGCAGCCCGTCAGCCAGGGGAACCTACGAGCAGTACTTC	CASSPSARGTYEQYF	TRBV3-1/TRBV3-2	-	-	TRBJ2-7
TGTGCCAGCAGACAGGCCCGCAACACCGGGGAGCTGTTTTTT	CASRQARNTGELFF	TRBV6-5	-	once	TRBJ2-2
TGTGCCAGCAGACCCGGGACTAGCGGGAGGAGAGATACGCAGTATTTT	CASRPGTSGRRDTQYF	TRBV2	TRBD2	-	TRBJ2-3
TGTGCCAGCAGCCTCGACGGTAGCGCGAGGGGGCGATTGACCCAGTACTTC	CASSLDGSARGRLTQYF	TRBV3-1/TRBV3-2	TRBD1	-	TRBJ2-5
TGCGCCAGCAGTTGGGGGGACAGGGGAGGCAATGAGCAGTTCTTC	CASSWGDRGGNEQFF	TRBV4-1	TRBD1	once	TRBJ2-1
TGTGCCAGCAGCTTATGGGAGCCATTCGATTGGAATCAGCCCCAGCATTTT	CASSLWEPFDWNQPQHF	TRBV7-3	-	once	TRBJ1-5